This T cell receptor (beta chain) came from a study of beta chain features in type 1 diabetes. TCRB transcripts that were expressed got sequenced, as all of the isolated RNA had been reverse transcribed. Profiled with immunoSEQ multiplex PCR; TCRdb holds only in-frame clones, not every one. The data hold around 690,000 clones, with roughly 12% observed a single time. Study conclusions and caveats: For TCRB rearrangement, an influence of HLA type remained unresolved here. Patients with type 1 diabetes showed fewer VDJ junction insertions and more deletions. For Type 1 diabetes patients, all four CD4+ subsets carried TCRB CDR3s that were moderately but significantly shorter. When cDNA is sequenced, cells with high TCR expression could be over-represented.

V dropped 0 bases and J dropped 4; count of bases not matched to a gene: 4. Looked up from germline, CDR1 is MNHEY and CDR2 is SVGAGI. The CDR3 is 15 residues long. Turning to this clone: Its antigen is not known.

Sequenced input: naive CD4+ T cells from blood. This clonotype originated in a young man with type 1 diabetes. The chain couples TRBV6-5 to TRBJ2-7, with 9 bases fitting TRBD1. The CDR3 loop reads CASSYSFGQGYEQYF. CDR3 coding DNA: TGTGCCAGCAGTTACTCCTTCGGACAGGGGTACGAGCAGTACTTC.